This TCR beta chain comes out of a study of beta chain features in type 1 diabetes. Study-wide background: Regarding age, gender and cell yields, patients proved similar to healthy donors. Study-wide findings and caveats: Within the patient group, naive, central memory and Treg TCRB repertoires appeared more similar to each other than within healthy donors.

Points on this clone: Its antigen remains unidentified.

Trimming cost V 7 bases and J 0 bases; bases outside gene matches: 5. This CDR3 region has 17 residues. From germline, CDR1 is SNHLY and CDR2 FYNNEI. Reverse transcription of all isolated RNA meant that expressed TCRB transcripts were sequenced. Produced via immunoSEQ multiplex PCR; TCRdb's table is partial and in-frame only. The sample records roughly 300,000 clones, roughly 8% being singletons. The sequence came from a woman aged 18 to 35 in good health. The J gene is TRBJ2-6, the V gene TRBV2, with TRBD1 matching over 11 bases. Sequencing used central memory CD4+ T cells from blood. The CDR3, as DNA: TGTGCCAGCAATCCGGGACAGGGGGGCTCTGGGGCCAACGTCCTGACTTTC. Its translation is CASNPGQGGSGANVLTF.